This entry describes one T cell receptor (beta chain). The antigen is undetermined. There are 15 residues in the CDR3. CDR1 and CDR2 (germline): SEHNR, FQNEAQ (reference sequence). V gave up 5 bases and J gave up 4 bases, with 14 bases separating them. The protocol was immunoSEQ multiplex PCR, while the TCRdb copy is restricted to in-frame clones and leaves out a portion. The sample carries 75,000 to 85,000 clones, 80% to 90% recorded once. This sample was included in a study of OX40 agonist ivuxolimab in advanced cancers. Notes on the study in general: The antigens recognized by the expanded peripheral T cells, that is their antigen specificity, were not determined. Some nonresponders likewise displayed low normalized T-cell clonal expansion. Researchers report that CD8+ T cells had, on average, more expanded clones than CD4+.

This chain connects TRBV7-9 to TRBJ2-2, with D possibly being TRBD1 or TRBD2 (7 bases each). The clonotype comes from an adult with an advanced solid tumor such as melanoma, head and neck, liver or kidney cancer. Specimen: CD4+ or CD8+ T cells sorted from blood, collected in a trial of the OX40 agonist ivuxolimab. CDR3 sequence: CASSLLRGGTGELFF. CDR3 DNA: TGTGCCAGCAGCCTGCTCAGGGGGGGCACCGGGGAGCTGTTTTTT.